Each of the 14 T cell receptor beta chains below was sequenced from the same sample in a study of blood T cell repertoires in COVID-19. Using immunoSEQ multiplex PCR, the repertoire was profiled, and TCRdb retains in-frame clones only, with some absent. The sample holds about 250,000 clones, more than 85% seen once. Sequences were obtained from peripheral blood. All receptors derive from a man in his thirties or forties with acute or convalescent COVID-19.

A single count supports this clone. V and J are TRBV19 and TRBJ2-1, with 11 nucleotides matching TRBD2. Germline assignment: CDR1 LNHDA and CDR2 SQIVND (reference sequence). The V gene end was trimmed by 5 bases and the J gene end by 7 bases; junction bases not matched to a gene: 7. The CDR3 is made up of 15 amino acids. The CDR3 sequence: CASSELAGAGNEQFF. CDR3 coding DNA: TGTGCCAGTAGTGAACTAGCGGGAGCGGGGAATGAGCAGTTCTTC. Full variable domain (missing parts from reference TRBV19 and TRBJ2-1): DGGITQSPKYLFRKEGQNVTLSCEQNLNHDAMYWYRQDPGQGLRLIYYSQIVNDFQKGDIAEGYSVSREKKESFPLTVTSAQKNPTAFYLCASSELAGAGNEQFFGPGTRLTVL.

V usage is TRBV19 and J usage is TRBJ2-5; the match to TRBD2 covers 8 bases. The germline V gene has CDR1 LNHDA and CDR2 SQIVND (reference sequence). The CDR3 runs to 15 residues. After removal of 4 bases from V and 3 bases from J, the junction contained 7 bases not matched to a gene. The CDR3 nucleotides are TGTGCCAGTAGTACCGGGACTAGAAGGGAAGAGACCCAGTACTTC. Protein product: CASSTGTRREETQYF. The full variable domain, completed using reference TRBV19 and TRBJ2-5, is DGGITQSPKYLFRKEGQNVTLSCEQNLNHDAMYWYRQDPGQGLRLIYYSQIVNDFQKGDIAEGYSVSREKKESFPLTVTSAQKNPTAFYLCASSTGTRREETQYFGPGTRLLVL.

The rearrangement links TRBV10-1 to TRBJ1-3, with D perhaps matching TRBD1 (6 bases). The germline CDR1 and CDR2 sequences are WNHNN and SYGVQD (reference sequence). The V and J ends lost 5 bases and 3 bases respectively, with 8 bases between them. The CDR3 has 13 amino acids. As DNA, the CDR3 is TGCGCCAGCAGTCGGACAGTTGGAAACACCATATATTTT. Its protein is CASSRTVGNTIYF.

This clone was observed a single time. The rearrangement uses TRBV4-1 and TRBJ1-2, with 7 bases identical to TRBD1. The germline V gene has CDR1 MGHRA and CDR2 YSYEKL. The CDR3 has 14 amino acids. V shed 2 bases, J shed 8 bases, and the junction held 8 bases outside the gene matches. CDR3 nucleotide sequence: TGCGCCAGCAGCCAAACCGACAGGGCCACCGGCTACACCTTC. Its translation: CASSQTDRATGYTF.

The chain has TRBV7-8 and TRBJ1-1, with TRBD1 as a possible D gene (5 bases). V was shortened by 1 base and J by 1 base, with 10 bases between the two germline ends. The CDR3 sequence is 15 residues long. In germline, CDR1 is SGHVS, CDR2 FQNEAQ. CDR3 sequence reads: CASSLEGRANTEAFF. As DNA, the CDR3 is TGTGCCAGCAGCTTAGAAGGCAGGGCGAACACTGAAGCTTTCTTT.

V usage is TRBV2 and J usage is TRBJ2-1; 9 bases align to TRBD2. Germline CDR1 reads SNHLY; CDR2 reads FYNNEI. The J segment lost 6 bases and the V segment lost 7 bases, leaving 7 bases of the junction unmatched. This CDR3 contains 14 residues. This CDR3 is CASKGTSQVNEQFF. The CDR3 DNA is TGTGCCAGCAAAGGGACTAGCCAAGTCAATGAGCAGTTCTTC.

The chain employs TRBV5-4 and TRBJ1-1; TRBD1 matches 9 bases. The length of the CDR3 is 18 residues. Germline V gene sequence: CDR1 SGHNT, CDR2 YYREEE (reference sequence). V lost 4 bases, J lost 0 bases, and 13 bases stayed unmatched. CDR3 DNA: TGTGCCAGCAGCGCCCCGGGACAGGGATCTTTGATGAACACTGAAGCTTTCTTT. Translated, it gives CASSAPGQGSLMNTEAFF.

The chain carries TRBV28 and TRBJ2-7; 9 bases are shared with TRBD2. Germline-derived CDR1 and CDR2 are MDHEN and SYDVKM. Trimming cost V 3 bases and J 4 bases; bases outside gene matches: 7. The CDR3 is made up of 15 amino acids. The CDR3 is CASSFVTSGLYEQYF. The CDR3 nucleotides read TGTGCCAGCAGTTTCGTGACTAGCGGATTGTACGAGCAGTACTTC.

The chain couples TRBV6-6 to TRBJ1-6; TRBD1 aligns across 8 bases. The V gene's germline CDR1 is MNHNY and CDR2 SVGAGI (reference sequence). There are 16 residues in the CDR3. The V and J ends lost 7 bases and 0 bases, in that order; junction bases with no gene match: 5. The CDR3 nucleotides are TGTGCCAGCAAGGGACAGGCGAGCTCCTATAATTCACCCCTCCACTTT. Translated: CASKGQASSYNSPLHF.

The V call is TRBV12-1, the J call TRBJ1-1; the table's TRBD1 call for D was not verified on the DNA. TRBV12-1 is shown as a pseudogene. The CDR3 length is 19 residues. In nucleotides, the CDR3 is TGTGCCGATGCCTTCAAAATCAACGACAGCGAGAGATCGAACACTGAAGCTTTCTTT. Translating it yields CADAFKINDSERSNTEAFF.

V usage is TRBV28 and J usage is TRBJ1-1; 7 positions match TRBD1. The CDR3 totals 13 residues. The germline V gene encodes CDR1 MDHEN and CDR2 SYDVKM. Trimming cost V 4 bases and J 5 bases; bases outside gene matches: 4. The CDR3, as DNA: TGTGCCAGCAGTTCCGGACAGGCTACTGAAGCTTTCTTT. Amino acids: CASSSGQATEAFF.

This clone was observed a single time. The rearrangement joins TRBV6-5 to TRBJ2-7; D is possibly TRBD1 (5 bases). The CDR3 extends over 13 amino acids. The germline V gene encodes CDR1 MNHEY and CDR2 SVGAGI. Trimming shortened V by 6 bases and J by 3 bases, and 12 bases separated the two germline ends. DNA for the CDR3: TGTGCCAGCAGCATACAGGACCGCTACGAGCAGTACTTC. Its protein is CASSIQDRYEQYF.

This CDR3 is CASRLAGPTDTQYF. In DNA, the CDR3 is TGTGCCAGCAGATTAGCGGGGCCCACAGATACGCAGTATTTT. The chain carries TRBV28 and TRBJ2-3; TRBD2 matches 8 bases. CDR1 MDHEN and CDR2 SYDVKM come from the germline V gene. Germline trimming cut 6 bases from V and 2 bases from J; bases unmatched to any gene: 4. The CDR3 covers 14 residues.

This clone was seen more than once but under ten times. The chain is built from TRBV5-1 and TRBJ1-3; a possible D gene is TRBD1 (6 bases). The germline CDR1 and CDR2 sequences are SGHRS and YFSETQ. V lost 2 bases and J lost 4, with 22 bases in between. The CDR3 contains 18 residues. This CDR3 reads CASSFTPQGKVPGNTIYF. The CDR3 coding sequence is TGCGCCAGCAGCTTTACCCCACAGGGAAAGGTCCCCGGAAACACCATATATTTT. Variable domain in full (rest from reference TRBV5-1 and TRBJ1-3): KAGVTQTPRYLIKTRGQQVTLSCSPISGHRSVSWYQQTPGQGLQFLFEYFSETQRNKGNFPGRFSGRQFSNSRSEMNVSTLELGDSALYLCASSFTPQGKVPGNTIYFGEGSWLTVV.